This entry describes one TCR beta chain. Measured with immunoSEQ multiplex PCR; TCRdb has only the in-frame clones, and not every one. The table lists approximately 19,000 clones, around 90% of them singletons. Indicated time point: cycle 4 day 1 (C4D1), after six to seven weeks of nivolumab. Every patient experienced relapse after autologous stem cell transplantation, and brentuximab vedotin exposure varied. The investigators isolated CD8+ T cells from thawed PBMCs using magnetic negative selection. These data come from a study of PD-1 blockade in classical Hodgkin lymphoma. The length of the CDR3 is 11 residues. Germline V gene sequence: CDR1 MNHEY, CDR2 SMNVEV (reference sequence). Trimming removed 7 bases at V and 6 bases at J, with 7 bases between.

The sequences come from CD8+ T cells from blood, collected before the fourth cycle of nivolumab. This chain links TRBV27 with TRBJ2-1; TRBD2 is a possible D gene (5 bases). The TCR comes from a human donor with classical Hodgkin lymphoma. The CDR3 sequence is CASTSGNEQFF. The CDR3 DNA reads as TGTGCCAGCACCAGCGGCAATGAGCAGTTCTTC.